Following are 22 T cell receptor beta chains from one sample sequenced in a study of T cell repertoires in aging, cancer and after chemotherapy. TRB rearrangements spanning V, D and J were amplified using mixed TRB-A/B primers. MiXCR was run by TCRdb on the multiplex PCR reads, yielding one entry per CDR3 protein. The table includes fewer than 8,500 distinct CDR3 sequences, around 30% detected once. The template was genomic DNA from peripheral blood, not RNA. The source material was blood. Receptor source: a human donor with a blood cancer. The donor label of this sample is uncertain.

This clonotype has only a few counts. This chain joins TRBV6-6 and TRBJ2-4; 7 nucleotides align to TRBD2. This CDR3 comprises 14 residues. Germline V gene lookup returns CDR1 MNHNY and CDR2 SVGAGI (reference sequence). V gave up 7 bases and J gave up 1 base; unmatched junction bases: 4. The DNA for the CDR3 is TGTGCCAGCAATTCCGGGGGGGCCAAAAACATTCAGTACTTC. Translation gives CASNSGGAKNIQYF.

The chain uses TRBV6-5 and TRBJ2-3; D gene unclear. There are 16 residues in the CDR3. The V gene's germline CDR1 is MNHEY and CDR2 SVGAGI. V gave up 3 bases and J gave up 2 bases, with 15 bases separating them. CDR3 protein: CASSYRSVTDTDTQYF. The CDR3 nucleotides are TGTGCCAGCAGTTATCGGAGCGTAACGGACACAGATACGCAGTATTTT.

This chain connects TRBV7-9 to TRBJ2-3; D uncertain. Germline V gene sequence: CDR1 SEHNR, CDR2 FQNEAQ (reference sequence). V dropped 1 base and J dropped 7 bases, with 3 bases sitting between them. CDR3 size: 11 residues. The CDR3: CASSLGYTQYF. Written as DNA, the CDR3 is TGTGCCAGCAGCTTAGGGTATACGCAGTATTTT.

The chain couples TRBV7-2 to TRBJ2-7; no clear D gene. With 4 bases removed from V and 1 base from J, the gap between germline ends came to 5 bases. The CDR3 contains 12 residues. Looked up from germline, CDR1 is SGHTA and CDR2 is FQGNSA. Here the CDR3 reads CASSSNSYEQYF. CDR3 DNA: TGTGCCAGCAGCTCGAATTCCTACGAGCAGTACTTC.

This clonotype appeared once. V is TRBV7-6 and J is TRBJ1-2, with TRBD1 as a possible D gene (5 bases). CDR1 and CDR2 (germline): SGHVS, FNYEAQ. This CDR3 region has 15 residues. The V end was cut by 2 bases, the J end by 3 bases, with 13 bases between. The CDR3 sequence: CASSLTLGADYGYTF. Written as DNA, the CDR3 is TGTGCCAGCAGCTTAACTCTTGGGGCGGACTATGGCTACACCTTC.

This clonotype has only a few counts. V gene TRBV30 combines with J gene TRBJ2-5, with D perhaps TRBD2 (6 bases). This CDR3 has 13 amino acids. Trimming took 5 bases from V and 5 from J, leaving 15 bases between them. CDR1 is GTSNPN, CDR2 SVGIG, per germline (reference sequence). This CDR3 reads CAWAGPGVETQYF. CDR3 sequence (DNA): TGTGCCTGGGCGGGTCCGGGGGTTGAGACCCAGTACTTC.

Written as DNA, the CDR3 is TGCAGCGTTACTGTAGCGGGGGGCCCAGATACGCAGTATTTT. Residues: CSVTVAGGPDTQYF. This rearrangement joins TRBV29-1 to TRBJ2-3, with 10 bases aligning to TRBD2. Germline CDR1 reads SQVTM; CDR2 reads ANQGSEA. This CDR3 contains 14 residues. The V gene end was trimmed by 5 bases and the J gene end by 4 bases; junction bases not matched to a gene: 6.

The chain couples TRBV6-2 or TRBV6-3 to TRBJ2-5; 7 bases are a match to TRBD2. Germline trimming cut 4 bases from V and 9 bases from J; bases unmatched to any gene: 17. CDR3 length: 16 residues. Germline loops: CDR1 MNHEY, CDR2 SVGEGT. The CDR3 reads CASSFPPSGAHGAQYF. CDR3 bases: TGTGCCAGCAGTTTCCCACCCAGCGGGGCCCACGGGGCCCAGTACTTC.

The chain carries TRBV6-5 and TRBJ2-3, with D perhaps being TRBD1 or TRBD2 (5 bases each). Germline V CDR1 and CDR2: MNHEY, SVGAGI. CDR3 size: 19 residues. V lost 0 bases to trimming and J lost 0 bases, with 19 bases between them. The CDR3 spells CASSYSRRLVEGSTDTQYF. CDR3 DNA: TGTGCCAGCAGTTACTCACGTAGGCTGGTAGAGGGGAGCACAGATACGCAGTATTTT.

The CDR3 nucleotides are TGTGCCAGCAGCTTTAGGGCGGACTATGGCTACACCTTC. The encoded protein is CASSFRADYGYTF. V and J are TRBV5-5 and TRBJ1-2; unclear D gene. This CDR3 has 13 amino acids. Trimming took off 2 bases at V and 3 bases at J, with 8 bases between the two ends. Germline CDR1 and CDR2: SGHKS and YYEKEE (reference sequence).

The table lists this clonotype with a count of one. CDR3 region: CASIVIQWQPQHF. The CDR3 nucleotides read TGTGCCAGCATTGTAATACAGTGGCAGCCCCAGCATTTT. The J gene is TRBJ1-5, the V gene TRBV6-1; D is undetermined. The V end was cut by 7 bases, the J end by 7 bases, with 14 bases between. The CDR3 is 13 residues long. CDR1 and CDR2 from the germline V gene are MNHNS and SASEGT.

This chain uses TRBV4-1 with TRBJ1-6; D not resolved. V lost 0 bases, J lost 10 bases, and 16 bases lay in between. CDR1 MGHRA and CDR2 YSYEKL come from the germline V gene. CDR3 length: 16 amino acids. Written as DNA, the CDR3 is TGCGCCAGCAGCCAAGACGGCGCGGTTCTCGGATCACCCCTCCACTTT. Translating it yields CASSQDGAVLGSPLHF.

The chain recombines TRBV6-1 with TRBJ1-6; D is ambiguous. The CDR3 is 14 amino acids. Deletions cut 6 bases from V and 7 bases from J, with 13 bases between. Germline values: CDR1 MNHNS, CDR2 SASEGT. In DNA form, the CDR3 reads TGTGCCAGCAGCTTGGCAGGAGCGAATTCACCCCTCCACTTT. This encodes CASSLAGANSPLHF.

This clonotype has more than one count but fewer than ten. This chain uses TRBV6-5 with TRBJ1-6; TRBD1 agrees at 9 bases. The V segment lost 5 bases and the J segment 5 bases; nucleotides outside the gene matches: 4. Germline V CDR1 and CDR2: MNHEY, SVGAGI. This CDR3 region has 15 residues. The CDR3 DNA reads TGTGCCAGCAGTACCGGGACAGGGCATAATTCACCCCTCCACTTT. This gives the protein CASSTGTGHNSPLHF.

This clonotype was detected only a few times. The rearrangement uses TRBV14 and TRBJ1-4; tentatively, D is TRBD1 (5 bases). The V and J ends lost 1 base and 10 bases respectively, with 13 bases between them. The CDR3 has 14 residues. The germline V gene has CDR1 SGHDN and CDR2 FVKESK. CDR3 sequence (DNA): TGTGCCAGCAGCCAAGGAGGCGGGGGAGGAAAACTGTTTTTT. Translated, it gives CASSQGGGGGKLFF.

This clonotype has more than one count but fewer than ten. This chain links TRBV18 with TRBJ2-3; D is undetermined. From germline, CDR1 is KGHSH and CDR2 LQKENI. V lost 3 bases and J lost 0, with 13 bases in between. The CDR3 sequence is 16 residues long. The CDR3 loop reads CASSPGSASSTDTQYF. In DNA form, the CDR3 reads TGTGCCAGCTCACCCGGTTCGGCCTCTAGCACAGATACGCAGTATTTT.

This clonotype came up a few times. CDR3 coding DNA: TGTGCCAGCTCACCAGGCTTAGAGGGGTTCTCCCGGGAGCTGTTTTTT. Its protein is CASSPGLEGFSRELFF. This chain connects TRBV18 to TRBJ2-2, with D tentatively TRBD1 or TRBD2 (5 bases each). CDR1 and CDR2 from the germline V gene are KGHSH and LQKENI. The CDR3 is 16 residues long. V gave up 2 bases and J gave up 9 bases, with 19 bases separating them.

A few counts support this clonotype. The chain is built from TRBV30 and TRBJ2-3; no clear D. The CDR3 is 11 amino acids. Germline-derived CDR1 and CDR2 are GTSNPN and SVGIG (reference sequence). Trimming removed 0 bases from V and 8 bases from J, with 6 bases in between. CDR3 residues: CAWSVYGTQYF. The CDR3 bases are TGTGCCTGGAGTGTTTACGGTACGCAGTATTTT.

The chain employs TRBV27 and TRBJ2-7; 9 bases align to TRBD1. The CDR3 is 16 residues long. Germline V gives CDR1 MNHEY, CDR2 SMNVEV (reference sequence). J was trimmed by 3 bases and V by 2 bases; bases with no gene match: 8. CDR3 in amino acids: CASSLISGTGFYEQYF. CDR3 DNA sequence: TGTGCCAGCAGTTTAATATCCGGGACAGGGTTCTACGAGCAGTACTTC.

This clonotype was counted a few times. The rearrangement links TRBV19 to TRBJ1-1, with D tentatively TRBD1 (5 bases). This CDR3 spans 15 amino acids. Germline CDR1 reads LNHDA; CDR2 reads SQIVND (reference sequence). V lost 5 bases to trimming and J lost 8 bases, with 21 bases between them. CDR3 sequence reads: CASSGRGVGTSEAFF. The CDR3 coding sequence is TGTGCCAGTAGTGGCCGGGGGGTTGGGACTTCAGAAGCTTTCTTT.

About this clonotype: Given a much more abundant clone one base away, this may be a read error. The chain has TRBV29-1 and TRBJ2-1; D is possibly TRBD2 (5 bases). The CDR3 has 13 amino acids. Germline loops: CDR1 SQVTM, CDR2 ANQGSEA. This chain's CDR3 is CSAAGTNYNEQLF. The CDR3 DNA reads TGCAGCGCGGCGGGTACCAACTACAATGAGCAGCTCTTC.

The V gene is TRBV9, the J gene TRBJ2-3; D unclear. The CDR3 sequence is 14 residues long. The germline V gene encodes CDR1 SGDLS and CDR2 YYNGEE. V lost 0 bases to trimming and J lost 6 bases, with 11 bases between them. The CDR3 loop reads CASSVVAVWDTQYF. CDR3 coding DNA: TGTGCCAGCAGCGTAGTGGCGGTATGGGATACGCAGTATTTT. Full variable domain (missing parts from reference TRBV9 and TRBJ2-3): DSGVTQTPKHLITATGQRVTLRCSPRSGDLSVYWYQQSLDQGLQFLIQYYNGEERAKGNILERFSAQQFPDLHSELNLSSLELGDSALYFCASSVVAVWDTQYFGPGTRLTVL.